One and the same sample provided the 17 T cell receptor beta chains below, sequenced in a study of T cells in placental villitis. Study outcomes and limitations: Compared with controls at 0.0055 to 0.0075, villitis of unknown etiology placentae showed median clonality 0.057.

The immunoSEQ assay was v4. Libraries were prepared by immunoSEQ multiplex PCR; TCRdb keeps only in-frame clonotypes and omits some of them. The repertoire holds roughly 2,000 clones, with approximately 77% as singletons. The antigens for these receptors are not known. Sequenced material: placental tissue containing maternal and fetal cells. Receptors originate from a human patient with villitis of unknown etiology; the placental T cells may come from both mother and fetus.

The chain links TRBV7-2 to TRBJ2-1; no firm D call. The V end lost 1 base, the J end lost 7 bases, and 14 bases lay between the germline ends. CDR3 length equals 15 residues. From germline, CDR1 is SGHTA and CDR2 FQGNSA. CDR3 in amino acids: CASSLVARSGNEQFF. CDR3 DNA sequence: TGTGCCAGCAGCTTAGTGGCTAGAAGTGGGAATGAGCAGTTCTTC. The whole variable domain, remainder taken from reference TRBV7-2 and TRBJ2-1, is GAGVSQSPSNKVTEKGKDVELRCDPISGHTALYWYRQSLGQGLEFLIYFQGNSAPDKSGLPSDRFSAERTGGSVSTLTIQRTQQEDSAVYLCASSLVARSGNEQFFGPGTRLTVL.

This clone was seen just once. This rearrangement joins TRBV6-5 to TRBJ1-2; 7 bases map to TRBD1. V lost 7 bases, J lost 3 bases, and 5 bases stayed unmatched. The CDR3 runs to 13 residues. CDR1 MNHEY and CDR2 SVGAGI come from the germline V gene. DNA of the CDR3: TGTGCCAGCAAACGGGACAGATACTATGGCTACACCTTC. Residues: CASKRDRYYGYTF.

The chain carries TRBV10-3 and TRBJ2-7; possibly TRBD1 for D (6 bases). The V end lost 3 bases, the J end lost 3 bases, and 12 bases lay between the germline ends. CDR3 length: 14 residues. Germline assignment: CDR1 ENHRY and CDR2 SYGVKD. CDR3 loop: CAISDETGFYEQYF. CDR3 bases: TGTGCCATCAGTGATGAGACAGGCTTCTACGAGCAGTACTTC.

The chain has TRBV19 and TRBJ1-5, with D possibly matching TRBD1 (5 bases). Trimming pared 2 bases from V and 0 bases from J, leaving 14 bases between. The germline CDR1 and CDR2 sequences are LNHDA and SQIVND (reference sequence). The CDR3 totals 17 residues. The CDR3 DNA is TGTGCCAGTAGTATACAGACGCGACAGTATAGCAATCAGCCCCAGCATTTT. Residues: CASSIQTRQYSNQPQHF.

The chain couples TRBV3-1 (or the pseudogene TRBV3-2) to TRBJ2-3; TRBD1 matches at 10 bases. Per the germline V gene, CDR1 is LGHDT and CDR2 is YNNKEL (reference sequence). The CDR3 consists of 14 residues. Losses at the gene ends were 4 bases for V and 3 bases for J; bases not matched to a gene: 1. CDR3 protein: CASSPGQGTDTQYF. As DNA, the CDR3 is TGTGCCAGCAGCCCGGGACAGGGGACAGATACGCAGTATTTT.

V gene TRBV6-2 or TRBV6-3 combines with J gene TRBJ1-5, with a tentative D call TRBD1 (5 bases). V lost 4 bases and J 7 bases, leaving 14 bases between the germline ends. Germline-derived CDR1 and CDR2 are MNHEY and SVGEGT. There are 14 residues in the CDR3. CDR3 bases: TGTGCCAGCAGTTTCGGGGACTCAAGCCAGCCCCAGCATTTT. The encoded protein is CASSFGDSSQPQHF.

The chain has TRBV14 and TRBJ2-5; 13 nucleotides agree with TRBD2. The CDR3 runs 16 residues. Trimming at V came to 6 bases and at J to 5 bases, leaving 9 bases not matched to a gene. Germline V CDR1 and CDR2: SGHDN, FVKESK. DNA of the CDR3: TGTGCCAGCAGGCCACTAGCGGGAGGGCCTAGGGAGACCCAGTACTTC. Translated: CASRPLAGGPRETQYF.

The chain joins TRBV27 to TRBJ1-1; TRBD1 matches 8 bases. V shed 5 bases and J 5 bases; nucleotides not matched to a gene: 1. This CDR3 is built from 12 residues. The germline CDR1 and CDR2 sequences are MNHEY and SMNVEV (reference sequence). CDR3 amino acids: CASSRQGTEAFF. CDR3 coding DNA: TGTGCCAGCAGTCGACAGGGGACTGAAGCTTTCTTT.

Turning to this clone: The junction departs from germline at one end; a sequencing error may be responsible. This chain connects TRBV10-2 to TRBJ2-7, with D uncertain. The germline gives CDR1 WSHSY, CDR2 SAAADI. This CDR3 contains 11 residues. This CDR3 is CVSSVQSEQYF. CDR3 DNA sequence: TGCGTCAGCAGTGTACAGAGCGAGCAGTACTTC.

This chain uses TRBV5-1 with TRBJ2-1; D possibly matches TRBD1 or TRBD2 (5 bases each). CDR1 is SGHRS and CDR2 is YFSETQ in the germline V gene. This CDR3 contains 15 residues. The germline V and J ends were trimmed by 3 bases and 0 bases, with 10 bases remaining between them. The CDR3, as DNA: TGCGCCAGCAGCTACCGGGACGGCTCCTACAATGAGCAGTTCTTC. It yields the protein CASSYRDGSYNEQFF.

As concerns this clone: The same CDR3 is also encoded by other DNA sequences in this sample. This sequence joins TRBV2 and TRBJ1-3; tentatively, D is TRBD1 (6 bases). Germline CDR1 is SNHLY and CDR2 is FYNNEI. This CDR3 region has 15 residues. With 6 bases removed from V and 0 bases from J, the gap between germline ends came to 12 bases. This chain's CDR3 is CASSETGISGNTIYF. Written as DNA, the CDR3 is TGTGCCAGCAGCGAGACAGGTATCTCTGGAAACACCATATATTTT.

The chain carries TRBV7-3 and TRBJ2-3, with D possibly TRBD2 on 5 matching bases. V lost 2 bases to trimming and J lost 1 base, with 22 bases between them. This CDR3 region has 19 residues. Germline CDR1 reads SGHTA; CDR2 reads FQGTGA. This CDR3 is CASSLWDIKRPGGTDTQYF. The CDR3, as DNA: TGTGCCAGCAGCTTATGGGATATAAAGAGGCCCGGGGGCACAGATACGCAGTATTTT.

The chain's CDR3 is CASSEDEKAGELFF. DNA of the CDR3: TGTGCCAGCAGTGAGGACGAGAAGGCCGGGGAGCTGTTTTTT. The chain links TRBV6-6 to TRBJ2-2; D ambiguous. Trimming took off 5 bases at V and 6 bases at J, with 13 bases between the two ends. CDR3 length: 14 residues. The germline gives CDR1 MNHNY, CDR2 SVGAGI (reference sequence).

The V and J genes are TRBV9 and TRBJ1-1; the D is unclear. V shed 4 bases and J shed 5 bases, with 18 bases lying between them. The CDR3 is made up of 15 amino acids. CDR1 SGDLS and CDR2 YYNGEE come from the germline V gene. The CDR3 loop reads CASSPLDLHGTEAFF. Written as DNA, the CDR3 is TGTGCCAGCAGCCCCTTGGACCTTCATGGGACTGAAGCTTTCTTT. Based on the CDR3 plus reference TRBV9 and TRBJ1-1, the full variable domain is DSGVTQTPKHLITATGQRVTLRCSPRSGDLSVYWYQQSLDQGLQFLIQYYNGEERAKGNILERFSAQQFPDLHSELNLSSLELGDSALYFCASSPLDLHGTEAFFGQGTRLTVV.

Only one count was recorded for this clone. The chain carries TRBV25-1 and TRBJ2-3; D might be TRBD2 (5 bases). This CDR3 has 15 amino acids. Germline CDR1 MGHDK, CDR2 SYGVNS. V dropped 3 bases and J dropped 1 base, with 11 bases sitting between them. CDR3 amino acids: CASSDGGLRTDTQYF. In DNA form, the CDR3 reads TGTGCCAGCAGTGACGGCGGGCTTCGCACAGATACGCAGTATTTT.

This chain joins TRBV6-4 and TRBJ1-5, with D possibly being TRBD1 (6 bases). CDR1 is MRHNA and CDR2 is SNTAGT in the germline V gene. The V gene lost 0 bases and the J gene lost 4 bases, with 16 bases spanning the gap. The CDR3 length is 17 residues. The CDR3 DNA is TGTGCCAGCAGTGACTCGTCAGGGGCCCATCGGAATCAGCCCCAGCATTTT. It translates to CASSDSSGAHRNQPQHF.

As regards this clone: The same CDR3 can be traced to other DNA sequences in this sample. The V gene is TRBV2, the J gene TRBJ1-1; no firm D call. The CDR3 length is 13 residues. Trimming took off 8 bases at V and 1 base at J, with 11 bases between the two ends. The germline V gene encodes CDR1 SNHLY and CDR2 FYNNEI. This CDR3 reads CASGQTRNTEAFF. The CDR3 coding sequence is TGTGCCAGCGGGCAGACGAGGAACACTGAAGCTTTCTTT. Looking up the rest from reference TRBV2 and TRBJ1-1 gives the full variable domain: EPEVTQTPSHQVTQMGQEVILRCVPISNHLYFYWYRQILGQKVEFLVSFYNNEISEKSEIFDDQFSVERPDGSNFTLKIRSTKLEDSAMYFCASGQTRNTEAFFGQGTRLTVV.